Following are 17 T cell receptor beta chains from one sample sequenced in a study of blood T cell repertoires in COVID-19. Here immunoSEQ multiplex PCR was the method, and the copy in TCRdb shows in-frame clones only, minus some. Of approximately 46,000 clones in the sample, about 89% were seen once. The sample comprised peripheral blood. The receptors originated from a man in his sixties with active or convalescent COVID-19.

J is TRBJ1-2 and V is TRBV28; TRBD1 is a possible D gene (5 bases). Trimming pared 4 bases from V and 3 bases from J, leaving 12 bases between. CDR1 MDHEN and CDR2 SYDVKM come from the germline V gene. This CDR3 region has 14 residues. DNA of the CDR3: TGTGCCAGCAGTTCAAGGCAGGGTTACTATGGCTACACCTTC. This codes for CASSSRQGYYGYTF.

The chain uses TRBV29-1 and TRBJ1-1, with 9 bases that match TRBD1. This CDR3 is built from 14 residues. The V gene's germline CDR1 is SQVTM and CDR2 ANQGSEA. The V gene end was trimmed by 7 bases and the J gene end by 1 base; junction bases not matched to a gene: 7. CDR3 sequence (DNA): TGCAGCGGTACAGGGGGCAGGGGGAACACTGAAGCTTTCTTT. It yields the protein CSGTGGRGNTEAFF.

The chain recombines TRBV5-4 with TRBJ2-5, with D unclear. V was shortened by 2 bases and J by 2 bases, with 13 bases between the two germline ends. The CDR3 has 15 residues. In germline, CDR1 is SGHNT, CDR2 YYREEE (reference sequence). This chain's CDR3 is CASSLPGYTQETQYF. The DNA of the CDR3 is TGTGCCAGCAGCTTACCCGGGTATACTCAAGAGACCCAGTACTTC. Full variable domain (rest looked up from reference TRBV5-4 and TRBJ2-5): ETGVTQSPTHLIKTRGQQVTLRCSSQSGHNTVSWYQQALGQGPQFIFQYYREEENGRGNFPPRFSGLQFPNYSSELNVNALELDDSALYLCASSLPGYTQETQYFGPGTRLLVL.

The gene calls are TRBV9 and TRBJ2-2, with D possibly matching TRBD1 (7 bases). With 4 bases removed from V and 2 bases from J, the gap between germline ends came to 12 bases. This CDR3 region has 15 residues. Germline V gene lookup returns CDR1 SGDLS and CDR2 YYNGEE. CDR3 in amino acids: CASSFRGANTGELFF. CDR3 nucleotides: TGTGCCAGCAGCTTCAGGGGGGCCAACACCGGGGAGCTGTTTTTT.

V gene TRBV5-5 combines with J gene TRBJ2-7; 10 nucleotides line up with TRBD1. CDR1 and CDR2 (germline): SGHKS, YYEKEE (reference sequence). This CDR3 comprises 14 residues. Germline trimming cut 2 bases from V and 6 bases from J; bases unmatched to any gene: 5. The CDR3 nucleotides read TGTGCCAGCAGCTTCGGGACAGGGGTCGGCGAGCAGTACTTC. Translated: CASSFGTGVGEQYF.

The chain carries TRBV7-9 and TRBJ2-5; no firm D call. Trimming stripped 0 bases from V and 1 base from J, with 6 bases between. The CDR3 runs 14 residues. Per the germline V gene, CDR1 is SEHNR and CDR2 is FQNEAQ (reference sequence). The DNA for the CDR3 is TGTGCCAGCAGCTTAGCCGCGAGCCAAGAGACCCAGTACTTC. It is translated as CASSLAASQETQYF.

This clone came up once. The chain links TRBV19 to TRBJ1-5, with TRBD1 as a possible D gene (6 bases). The germline CDR1 and CDR2 sequences are LNHDA and SQIVND (reference sequence). The CDR3 contains 13 residues. Trimming shortened V by 4 bases and J by 7 bases, and 11 bases separated the two germline ends. The CDR3 sequence: CASSNLQGQPQHF. CDR3 DNA sequence: TGTGCCAGTAGTAATCTCCAGGGGCAGCCCCAGCATTTT.

This sequence joins TRBV25-1 and TRBJ1-1; D not certain. Trimming took 4 bases from V and 11 from J, leaving 11 bases between them. The CDR3 length is 11 residues. CDR1 is MGHDK, CDR2 SYGVNS, per germline. Here the CDR3 reads CASSGGEHAFF. CDR3 nucleotide sequence: TGTGCCAGCAGTGGCGGAGAACACGCTTTCTTT.

V usage is TRBV7-2 and J usage is TRBJ2-7; D might be TRBD1 (7 bases). Germline CDR1 is SGHTA and CDR2 is FQGNSA. V was cut by 7 bases and J by 2 bases, with 18 bases left in between. The CDR3 contains 15 residues. CDR3 bases: TGTGCCAGCACCCTTTACGCGGGACAGCCCTACGAGCAGTACTTC. Its protein is CASTLYAGQPYEQYF.

This clone was counted between two and nine times. The rearrangement joins TRBV27 to TRBJ1-1, with a possible D match to TRBD1 (6 bases). This CDR3 contains 13 residues. Germline V gives CDR1 MNHEY, CDR2 SMNVEV (reference sequence). V dropped 6 bases and J dropped 5 bases, with 13 bases sitting between them. The CDR3 DNA is TGTGCCAGCAGCCAAGAGAGGGGGACTGAAGCTTTCTTT. Encoded protein: CASSQERGTEAFF.

CDR3 amino acids: CASSLEGTGGLYYGYTF. In DNA form, the CDR3 reads TGTGCCAGCAGCTTAGAGGGGACAGGGGGCCTTTACTATGGCTACACCTTC. V gene TRBV7-2 combines with J gene TRBJ1-2, with 12 nucleotides matching TRBD1. The germline V gene encodes CDR1 SGHTA and CDR2 FQGNSA. J was trimmed by 3 bases and V by 1 base; bases with no gene match: 6. The CDR3 is 17 residues long.

This chain uses TRBV19 with TRBJ2-1; possible D gene TRBD1, 5 bases. The CDR3 is made up of 13 amino acids. CDR1 is LNHDA and CDR2 is SQIVND in the germline V gene (reference sequence). Trimming took off 4 bases at V and 10 bases at J, with 14 bases between the two ends. CDR3 bases: TGTGCCAGTAGTAATGGAGTCAGGGCAGAGCAGTTCTTC. As protein: CASSNGVRAEQFF.

The V gene is TRBV10-3, the J gene TRBJ2-7; D might be TRBD1 (6 bases). Trimming stripped 0 bases from V and 0 bases from J, with 9 bases between. CDR3 length: 15 amino acids. Germline V gives CDR1 ENHRY, CDR2 SYGVKD. CDR3 in amino acids: CAISESQGGSYEQYF. CDR3 coding DNA: TGTGCCATCAGTGAGTCGCAAGGGGGCTCCTACGAGCAGTACTTC.

The chain has TRBV5-1 and TRBJ1-2; 7 bases are a match to TRBD1. The J segment lost 4 bases and the V segment lost 3 bases, leaving 3 bases of the junction unmatched. Germline values: CDR1 SGHRS, CDR2 YFSETQ. The CDR3 runs to 13 residues. CDR3 sequence: CASSWDRAYGYTF. In DNA form, the CDR3 reads TGCGCCAGCAGCTGGGACAGAGCCTATGGCTACACCTTC.

This clone has only a few counts. Here the CDR3 reads CASSSQGFSEKLFF. CDR3 nucleotides: TGTGCCAGCAGCTCCCAGGGTTTTAGTGAAAAACTGTTTTTT. The chain recombines TRBV7-8 with TRBJ1-4; D perhaps matches TRBD1 (5 bases). CDR1 and CDR2 from the germline V gene are SGHVS and FQNEAQ. This CDR3 contains 14 residues. Trimming shortened V by 4 bases and J by 7 bases, and 13 bases separated the two germline ends.

The chain has TRBV10-3 and TRBJ1-4; 9 nucleotides match TRBD1. CDR1 is ENHRY, CDR2 SYGVKD, per germline. The CDR3 totals 15 residues. The J segment lost 3 bases and the V segment lost 4 bases, leaving 3 bases of the junction unmatched. The CDR3 coding sequence is TGTGCCATCAGTGGCCGACAGGGGGCTAATGAAAAACTGTTTTTT. This sequence encodes CAISGRQGANEKLFF.

The chain recombines TRBV5-1 with TRBJ1-1; 9 bases line up with TRBD1. The length of the CDR3 is 14 residues. V gave up 2 bases and J gave up 4 bases; unmatched junction bases: 3. CDR1 is SGHRS, CDR2 YFSETQ, per germline. The CDR3: CASSFGQGPTEAFF. In nucleotides, the CDR3 is TGCGCCAGCAGCTTCGGACAGGGGCCCACTGAAGCTTTCTTT.